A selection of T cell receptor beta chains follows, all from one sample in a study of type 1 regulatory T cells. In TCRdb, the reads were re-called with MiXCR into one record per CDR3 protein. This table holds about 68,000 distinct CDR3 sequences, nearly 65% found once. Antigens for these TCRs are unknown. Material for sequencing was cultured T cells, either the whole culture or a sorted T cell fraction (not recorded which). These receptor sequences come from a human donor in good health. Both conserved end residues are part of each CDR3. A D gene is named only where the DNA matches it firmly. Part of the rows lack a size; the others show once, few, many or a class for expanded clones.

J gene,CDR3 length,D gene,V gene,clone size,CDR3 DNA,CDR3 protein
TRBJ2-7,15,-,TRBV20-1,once,TGCAGTGCTAGGTTAGCCAAAGTGGCGGTCTACGAGCAGTACTTC,CSARLAKVAVYEQYF
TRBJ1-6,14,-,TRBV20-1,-,TGCAGTGCTACAGCCTTTTCGGATAATTCACCCCTCCACTTT,CSATAFSDNSPLHF
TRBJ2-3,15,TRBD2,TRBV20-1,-,TGCAGTGCTAGCGGGGGTACTAGCGGCACAGATACGCAGTATTTT,CSASGGTSGTDTQYF
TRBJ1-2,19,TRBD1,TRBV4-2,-,TGTCCCAGCAGCCAAGATTTTGCGGGACAGCTCCCGACTAACTATGGCTACACCTTC,CPSSQDFAGQLPTNYGYTF
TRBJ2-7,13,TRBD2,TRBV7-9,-,TGTGCCAGCATGACTAGCGGGAATTACGAGCAGTACTTC,CASMTSGNYEQYF
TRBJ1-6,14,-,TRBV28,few,TGTGCCAGCGGTCTTTCCGGGGTTGATTTGGCCCTCCACTTT,CASGLSGVDLALHF
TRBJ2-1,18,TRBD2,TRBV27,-,TGTGCCAGCAGTTTAATGGGGACTAGCGGGGCAGTCAACAATGAGCAGTTCTTC,CASSLMGTSGAVNNEQFF
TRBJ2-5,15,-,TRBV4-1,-,TGCGCCAGCAGCCAAGCTACGGCCTATCAAGAGACCCAGTACTTC,CASSQATAYQETQYF
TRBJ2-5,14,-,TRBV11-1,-,TGTGCCAGCAGCCTTGCCGGGACGCCCAAGACCCAGTACTTC,CASSLAGTPKTQYF
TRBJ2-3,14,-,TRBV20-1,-,TGCAGTGCTAGAGATGGGACTAGCACAGATACGCAGTATTTT,CSARDGTSTDTQYF
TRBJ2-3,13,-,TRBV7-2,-,TGTGCCAGCAGCTACAGGGTTGCAGATACGCAGTATTTT,CASSYRVADTQYF
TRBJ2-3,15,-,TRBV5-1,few,TGCGCCAGCAGCTTGGGCGGACCCCACACAGATACGCAGTATTTT,CASSLGGPHTDTQYF
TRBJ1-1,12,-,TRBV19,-,TGTGCCAGTAGGGAGGAGTACACTGAAGCTTTCTTT,CASREEYTEAFF
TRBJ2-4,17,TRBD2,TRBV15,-,TGTGCCACCAGCAGCGGCCTAGCGGGAGTTCGAGGGGACATTCAGTACTTT,CATSSGLAGVRGDIQYF
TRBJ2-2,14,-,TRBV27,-,TGTGCCAGCAGTTTTTGGGGTTCCACCGGGGAGCTGTTTTTT,CASSFWGSTGELFF
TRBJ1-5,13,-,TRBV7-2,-,TGTGCCAGCAGCGCTGGGACGAAACAGCCCCAGCATTTT,CASSAGTKQPQHF
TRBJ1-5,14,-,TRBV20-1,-,TGCAGTGCCGCCGGGGGACGGGGCAATCAGCCCCAGCATTTT,CSAAGGRGNQPQHF
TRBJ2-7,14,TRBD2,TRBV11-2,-,TGTGCCAGCAGCTTAGGGACTAGCGTCGGCGAGCAGTACTTC,CASSLGTSVGEQYF
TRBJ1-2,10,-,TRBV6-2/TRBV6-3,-,TGTGCCAGCATCTGGGTTCGCTACGGCTTC,CASIWVRYGF
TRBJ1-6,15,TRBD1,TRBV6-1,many,TGTGCCAGCAGTGAACTGGGACAGATGGTTTCACCCCTCCACTTT,CASSELGQMVSPLHF
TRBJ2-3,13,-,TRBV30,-,TGTGCCTGGAGGCCATTAACAGGGGATACGCAGTATTTT,CAWRPLTGDTQYF
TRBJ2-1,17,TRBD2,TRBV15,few,TGTGCCACCAGCAGACGCCCACTAGCGGGCCTGTACAATGAGCAGTTCTTC,CATSRRPLAGLYNEQFF
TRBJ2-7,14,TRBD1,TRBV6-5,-,TGTGCCAGCAGTCCGGGACAGGTGATCTACGAGCAGTACTTC,CASSPGQVIYEQYF
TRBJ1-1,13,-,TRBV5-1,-,TGCGCCAGCAGCTTGTTCGCGAACACTGAAGCTTTCTTT,CASSLFANTEAFF
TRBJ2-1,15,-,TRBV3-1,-,TGTGCCAGCAGCGCGGCCGGGAGTTCCTACAATGAGCAGTTCTTC,CASSAAGSSYNEQFF
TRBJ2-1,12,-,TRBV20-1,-,TGCAGTGCTAGTAGAGGGGTGGATGAGCAGTTCTTC,CSASRGVDEQFF
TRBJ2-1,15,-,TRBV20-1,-,TGCAGTGCTAGAGATCGGGCTAGAGCATTTTATGAGCAGTTCTTC,CSARDRARAFYEQFF
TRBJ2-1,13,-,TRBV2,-,TGTGCCAGCAGTGATGGCCTAGTAGTTGAGCAGTTCTTC,CASSDGLVVEQFF
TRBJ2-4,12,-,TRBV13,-,TGTGCCAGCGGAGGAAAGGGTGGGGTTCAGTACTTC,CASGGKGGVQYF
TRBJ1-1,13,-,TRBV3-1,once,TGTGCCAGCAGCCAAGACGGTCGGGGTAAAGCTTTCTTT,CASSQDGRGKAFF
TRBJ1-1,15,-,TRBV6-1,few,TGTGCCAGCAGTGAAGCGGGCCTGGGACTCACTGAAGCTTTCTTT,CASSEAGLGLTEAFF
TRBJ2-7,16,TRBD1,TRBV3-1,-,TGTGCCAGCAGCCAAGGTGCCGGGACAGGTCACTACGAGCAGTACTTC,CASSQGAGTGHYEQYF
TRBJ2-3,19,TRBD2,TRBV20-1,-,TGCAGTGCACAGACGGCTAGCGGGAGATCCCAAATTAGCACAGATACGCAGTATTTT,CSAQTASGRSQISTDTQYF
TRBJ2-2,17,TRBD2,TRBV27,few,TGTGCCAGCAGTTTGAAACCGGGACTAGGGGGAACCGGGGAGCTGTTTTTT,CASSLKPGLGGTGELFF
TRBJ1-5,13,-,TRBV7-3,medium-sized,TGTGCCAGCAGCTACCAGATAAATCAGCCCCAGCATTTT,CASSYQINQPQHF
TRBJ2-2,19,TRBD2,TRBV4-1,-,TGCGCCAGCAGCCAAGATCGGGCTAGCGGGGGCCCCCACACCGGGGAGCTGTTTTTT,CASSQDRASGGPHTGELFF
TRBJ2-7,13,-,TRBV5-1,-,TGCGCCAGCAGGGACTTGAACACCTACGAGCAGTACTTC,CASRDLNTYEQYF
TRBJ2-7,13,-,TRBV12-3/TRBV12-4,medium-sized,TGTGCCAGCAGTCTCGGCTCCCCCTACGAGCAGTACTTC,CASSLGSPYEQYF